This TCR beta chain came from a study of cytomegalovirus exposure and HLA in healthy donors. Overall study results and limits: Some TCR beta chains (164 of them) were listed as cytomegalovirus-associated.

The PCR contained 60 Vbeta and 13 Jbeta primers. Libraries were prepared by immunoSEQ multiplex PCR; TCRdb keeps only in-frame clonotypes and omits some of them. The table has about 140,000 clones, over 70% seen once. As regards this clone: Antigen specificity is unknown. The germline gene is not matched at one end of the junction; a read error may be the cause.

The CDR3 spans 18 residues. The germline V gene encodes CDR1 MNHEY and CDR2 SMNVEV (reference sequence). The sequencing input was PBMCs. V gene TRBV27 combines with J gene TRBJ1-1, with 7 bases matching TRBD1. The clonotype was recovered from a male donor in good health and CMV-seronegative. The CDR3 coding sequence is TGTGTCAGCAGTTTATCGCTAGCCGGGACAGTCACAAACACTGAAGCTTTCTTT. It yields the protein CVSSLSLAGTVTNTEAFF.